This T cell receptor beta chain is from a study of T-cell memory formation after mild COVID-19. Germline assignment: CDR1 GTSNPN and CDR2 SVGIG (reference sequence). V was cut by 0 bases and J by 5 bases, with 10 bases left in between. This CDR3 is built from 13 residues. TCRdb used MiXCR to reprocess the 5' RACE reads, holding one entry per CDR3 protein. The repertoire has roughly 500,000 distinct CDR3 sequences, around 21% of them found once; the top ten carry approximately 13%. Input material: PBMCs or a T cell subset sorted from them (not recorded which). The source of this sequence is an adult woman who had mild COVID-19 (a few samples of this study predate the infection). Cell type and time point are not known. The rearrangement joins TRBV30 to TRBJ1-2; D is unclear. The CDR3 nucleotides read TGTGCCTGGAGTGTCGGAGGGAAGTATGGCTACACCTTC. It yields the protein CAWSVGGKYGYTF.